The clone carrying this T cell receptor beta chain was observed a few times. Its antigen is as yet unknown. Trimming took 0 bases from V and 14 from J, leaving 8 bases between them. The CDR3 is made up of 11 amino acids. Germline V CDR1 and CDR2: SEHNR, FQNEAQ (reference sequence). This sample is drawn from a study of T cell repertoires in cytomegalovirus infection. The study, taken as a whole, reports: CMV-specific TCR beta clonotypes restricted by HLA-C were the ones dominating the ex vivo response.

TCRdb analysed the reads with MiXCR anew, one entry per CDR3 protein. The data contain a few hundred thousand distinct CDR3 sequences, 9% to 9.5% of them seen just once; the ten biggest clones take up approximately 4.5%. This clonotype was obtained from a human donor in good health (CMV status not recorded). Some clones in this sample may be carry-over from other donors' samples. Sequenced material: PBMCs. This rearrangement joins TRBV7-9 to TRBJ2-1, with D unresolved. The CDR3: CASSLAIGEFF. DNA of the CDR3: TGTGCCAGCAGCTTAGCGATTGGGGAGTTCTTC.